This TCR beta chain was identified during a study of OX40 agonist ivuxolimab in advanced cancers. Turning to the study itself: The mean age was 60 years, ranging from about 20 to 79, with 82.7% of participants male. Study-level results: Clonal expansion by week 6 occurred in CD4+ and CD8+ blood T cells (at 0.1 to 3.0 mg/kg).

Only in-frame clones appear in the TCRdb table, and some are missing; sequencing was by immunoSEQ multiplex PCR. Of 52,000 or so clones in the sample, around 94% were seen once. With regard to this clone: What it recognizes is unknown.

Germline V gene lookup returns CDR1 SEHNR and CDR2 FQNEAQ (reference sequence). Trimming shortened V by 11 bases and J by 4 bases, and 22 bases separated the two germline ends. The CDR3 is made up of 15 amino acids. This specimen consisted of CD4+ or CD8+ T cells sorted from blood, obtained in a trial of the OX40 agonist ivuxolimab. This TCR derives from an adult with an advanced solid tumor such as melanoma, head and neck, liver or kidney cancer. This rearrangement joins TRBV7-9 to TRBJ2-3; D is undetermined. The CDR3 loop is CAGLSSLVLADTQYF. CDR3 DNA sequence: TGTGCCGGCCTGTCGTCTCTAGTTCTGGCAGATACGCAGTATTTT.